The 25 T cell receptor beta chains below all came from one sample that was sequenced in a study of T cell responses to AZD1222 COVID-19 vaccine. Profiled with immunoSEQ multiplex PCR; TCRdb holds only in-frame clones, not every one. The table shows roughly 100,000 clones, with approximately 93% occurring only once. Sequences were derived from peripheral blood, sampled 28 days after the second AZD1222 dose. The receptors stem from an adult who received the AZD1222 COVID-19 vaccine.

The rearrangement joins TRBV29-1 to TRBJ2-7, with TRBD2 matching over 10 bases. The CDR3 is made up of 14 amino acids. Trimming cost V 5 bases and J 6 bases; bases outside gene matches: 10. The germline CDR1 and CDR2 sequences are SQVTM and ANQGSEA. This chain's CDR3 is CSVSRTSGESEQYF. The CDR3 DNA sequence: TGCAGCGTTTCGAGGACTAGCGGAGAGAGCGAGCAGTACTTC.

The chain couples TRBV6-1 to TRBJ1-2; D unresolved. The germline V and J ends were trimmed by 3 bases and 1 base, with 12 bases remaining between them. The CDR3 runs to 15 residues. Looked up from germline, CDR1 is MNHNS and CDR2 is SASEGT. The CDR3 DNA is TGTGCCAGCAGTGACGCGGGCCAAGGTAACTATGGCTACACCTTC. It yields the protein CASSDAGQGNYGYTF.

This rearrangement joins TRBV9 to TRBJ1-3, with TRBD1 matching 11 bases. The CDR3 totals 19 residues. CDR1 and CDR2 from the germline V gene are SGDLS and YYNGEE. Trimming took 0 bases from V and 1 from J; bases not matched to a gene: 9. The CDR3 is CASSVALVGQGASGNTIYF. The CDR3 DNA reads as TGTGCCAGCAGCGTAGCACTAGTAGGACAGGGGGCGTCTGGAAACACCATATATTTT.

The V gene is TRBV28, the J gene TRBJ2-7; no reliable D call. Germline V gene sequence: CDR1 MDHEN, CDR2 SYDVKM. CDR3 length: 11 residues. Trimming shortened V by 3 bases and J by 3 bases, and 3 bases separated the two germline ends. CDR3 nucleotides: TGTGCCAGCAGTTTCCTCTACGAGCAGTACTTC. Amino acids: CASSFLYEQYF.

The chain carries TRBV18 and TRBJ2-3, with 9 bases identical to TRBD2. CDR1 is KGHSH, CDR2 LQKENI, per germline. With 2 bases clipped from V and 6 bases from J, the junction kept 3 bases outside the gene matches. The CDR3 extends over 14 amino acids. This CDR3 reads CASSPSGRSDTQYF. Written as DNA, the CDR3 is TGTGCCAGCTCACCAAGCGGGAGGTCGGATACGCAGTATTTT. The entire variable domain, with the rest obtained from reference TRBV18 and TRBJ2-3, is as follows: NAGVMQNPRHLVRRRGQEARLRCSPMKGHSHVYWYRQLPEEGLKFMVYLQKENIIDESGMPKERFSAEFPKEGPSILRIQQVVRGDSAAYFCASSPSGRSDTQYFGPGTRLTVL.

The rearrangement uses TRBV11-2 and TRBJ1-4; tentative D call: TRBD1 (5 bases). CDR1 SGHAT and CDR2 FQNNGV come from the germline V gene. The CDR3 length is 16 residues. The V end lost 3 bases, the J end lost 4 bases, and 15 bases lay between the germline ends. CDR3 protein: CASSFVTGAINEKLFF. The DNA of the CDR3 is TGTGCCAGCAGCTTCGTTACAGGAGCTATTAATGAAAAACTGTTTTTT.

V gene TRBV5-1 combines with J gene TRBJ2-3, with 8 bases identical to TRBD2. Looked up from germline, CDR1 is SGHRS and CDR2 is YFSETQ. The CDR3 extends over 15 amino acids. The V gene end was trimmed by 2 bases and the J gene end by 0 bases; junction bases not matched to a gene: 2. CDR3 protein: CASSLASGSTDTQYF. The DNA for the CDR3 is TGCGCCAGCAGCTTAGCTAGCGGGAGCACAGATACGCAGTATTTT. Drawing the rest from reference TRBV5-1 and TRBJ2-3, the complete variable domain is KAGVTQTPRYLIKTRGQQVTLSCSPISGHRSVSWYQQTPGQGLQFLFEYFSETQRNKGNFPGRFSGRQFSNSRSEMNVSTLELGDSALYLCASSLASGSTDTQYFGPGTRLTVL.

This sequence joins TRBV28 and TRBJ2-7, with 8 bases that match TRBD1. Trimming at V came to 5 bases and at J to 3 bases, leaving 3 bases not matched to a gene. The CDR3 is 13 amino acids. Germline values: CDR1 MDHEN, CDR2 SYDVKM. The CDR3 loop reads CASSPGQGYEQYF. CDR3 nucleotide sequence: TGTGCCAGCAGTCCAGGACAGGGCTACGAGCAGTACTTC.

This chain connects TRBV6-6 to TRBJ2-3; D may correspond to TRBD1 or TRBD2 (5 bases each). This CDR3 has 12 residues. The V gene lost 2 bases and the J gene lost 8 bases, with 8 bases spanning the gap. CDR1 and CDR2 (germline): MNHNY, SVGAGI (reference sequence). CDR3 DNA: TGTGCCAGCAGTTACGGGGACGGTACGCAGTATTTT. Translating it yields CASSYGDGTQYF.

The V and J genes are TRBV28 and TRBJ1-6; the match to TRBD1 covers 9 bases. From germline, CDR1 is MDHEN and CDR2 SYDVKM. This CDR3 contains 14 residues. Germline trimming cut 5 bases from V and 9 bases from J; bases unmatched to any gene: 5. The CDR3: CASSDTGGLSPLHF. CDR3 DNA sequence: TGTGCCAGCAGTGACACAGGGGGCCTTTCACCCCTCCACTTT.

This clone showed up just a few times. The rearrangement links TRBV5-1 to TRBJ1-4, with 9 positions matching TRBD1. CDR3 length: 15 amino acids. Germline V gene data show CDR1 as SGHRS and CDR2 as YFSETQ. V lost 0 bases to trimming and J lost 5 bases; unmatched junction nucleotides: 2. CDR3 in amino acids: CASSLGDRENEKLFF. The CDR3 nucleotides read TGCGCCAGCAGCTTGGGGGACAGGGAGAATGAAAAACTGTTTTTT.

The chain links TRBV27 to TRBJ1-1; possibly TRBD1 for D (5 bases). The CDR3 spans 15 residues. Trimming cost V 3 bases and J 3 bases, with 14 bases left between them. Germline loops: CDR1 MNHEY, CDR2 SMNVEV (reference sequence). The CDR3 nucleotides read TGTGCCAGCAGTTTTTCGTCCACGGGGGACACTGAAGCTTTCTTT. Encoded protein: CASSFSSTGDTEAFF.

The chain couples TRBV29-1 to TRBJ2-1, with D hard to call. CDR1 is SQVTM, CDR2 ANQGSEA, per germline. Trimming removed 3 bases at V and 0 bases at J, with 6 bases between. This CDR3 is built from 13 residues. The CDR3 DNA reads TGCAGCGTTGACGAGAGCTCCTACAATGAGCAGTTCTTC. Its translation: CSVDESSYNEQFF.

The chain carries TRBV6-5 and TRBJ2-5; 9 bases are shared with TRBD2. This CDR3 has 16 residues. V shed 4 bases and J 3 bases; nucleotides not matched to a gene: 9. Germline CDR1 reads MNHEY; CDR2 reads SVGAGI. CDR3 amino acids: CASSFRGRALEETQYF. In DNA form, the CDR3 reads TGTGCCAGCAGTTTCCGCGGGAGGGCCCTCGAAGAGACCCAGTACTTC.

The chain carries TRBV30 and TRBJ1-3; D possibly corresponds to TRBD1 (5 bases). Germline V gene lookup returns CDR1 GTSNPN and CDR2 SVGIG (reference sequence). The V gene lost 1 base and the J gene lost 3 bases, with 7 bases spanning the gap. CDR3 length: 13 amino acids. CDR3 coding DNA: TGTGCCTGGAGTGGCGGGGGTGGAAACACCATATATTTT. Amino acid sequence: CAWSGGGGNTIYF. The complete variable domain, with remaining parts taken from reference TRBV30 and TRBJ1-3, reads SQTIHQWPATLVQPVGSPLSLECTVEGTSNPNLYWYRQAAGRGLQLLFYSVGIGQISSEVPQNLSASRPQDRQFILSSKKLLLSDSGFYLCAWSGGGGNTIYFGEGSWLTVV.

The V and J genes are TRBV29-1 and TRBJ1-3, with D possibly matching TRBD1 (5 bases). This CDR3 spans 14 amino acids. The ends were cut back, 0 bases at V and 4 bases at J, with 10 bases in the middle. CDR1 is SQVTM, CDR2 ANQGSEA, per germline. In DNA, the CDR3 is TGCAGCGTTGAAGAAACGCAGGGCGGAAACACCATATATTTT. Encoded protein: CSVEETQGGNTIYF.

This clone was picked up one time. V usage is TRBV20-1 and J usage is TRBJ2-5, with D hard to call. Deletions cut 0 bases from V and 4 bases from J, with 3 bases between. CDR3 length: 11 residues. Germline CDR1 reads DFQATT; CDR2 reads SNEGSKA (reference sequence). Here the CDR3 reads CSARDAETQYF. The DNA of the CDR3 is TGCAGTGCTAGAGATGCAGAGACCCAGTACTTC.

This clone was recorded once. This rearrangement joins TRBV19 to TRBJ2-3; TRBD2 matches 12 bases. Germline CDR1 LNHDA, CDR2 SQIVND (reference sequence). J was trimmed by 1 base and V by 7 bases; bases with no gene match: 6. There are 16 residues in the CDR3. The CDR3 DNA reads TGTGCCAGTAACCTCAGACTAGCGGGGGGCACAGATACGCAGTATTTT. This sequence encodes CASNLRLAGGTDTQYF.

This clone was seen only a few times. The J gene is TRBJ1-5, the V gene TRBV10-2; D remains ambiguous. CDR1 is WSHSY, CDR2 SAAADI, per germline. Trimming pared 2 bases from V and 7 bases from J, leaving 9 bases between. The CDR3 is 13 amino acids. CDR3 loop: CASSENVEQPQHF. CDR3 nucleotides: TGCGCCAGCAGTGAGAATGTTGAGCAGCCCCAGCATTTT.

This clone was seen a single time. This chain uses TRBV28 with TRBJ1-1; possibly TRBD1 for D (6 bases). The CDR3 has 17 amino acids. The germline gives CDR1 MDHEN, CDR2 SYDVKM. V lost 7 bases and J 3 bases, leaving 24 bases between the germline ends. The CDR3 region has the DNA TGTGCCAGCACTCCATCACAGGGTGCGGGGTGGGACACTGAAGCTTTCTTT. Protein: CASTPSQGAGWDTEAFF.

The chain uses TRBV6-4 and TRBJ1-5; 8 bases are shared with TRBD1. V shed 2 bases, J shed 4 bases, and the junction held 10 bases outside the gene matches. Germline-derived CDR1 and CDR2 are MRHNA and SNTAGT. The CDR3 has 17 amino acids. As DNA, the CDR3 is TGTGCCAGCAGTGACAGGTCAGGGGGCAGAGAAAATCAGCCCCAGCATTTT. Translating gives CASSDRSGGRENQPQHF.

This chain links TRBV29-1 with TRBJ2-7; 8 nucleotides line up with TRBD1. CDR1 is SQVTM, CDR2 ANQGSEA, per germline. Germline trimming cut 0 bases from V and 3 bases from J; bases unmatched to any gene: 4. CDR3 length: 14 residues. In DNA form, the CDR3 reads TGCAGCGTTGAAGATCTACAGGGGGGCTACGAGCAGTACTTC. It encodes CSVEDLQGGYEQYF.

The chain links TRBV2 to TRBJ2-7, with a tentative D call TRBD2 (7 bases). Germline CDR1 is SNHLY and CDR2 is FYNNEI. The V end was cut by 3 bases, the J end by 7 bases, with 16 bases between. The CDR3 extends over 14 amino acids. The CDR3 nucleotides read TGTGCCAGCAGTGAGATGCCTAGGGGGGGAGAGCAGTACTTC. It codes for CASSEMPRGGEQYF.

The rearrangement links TRBV24-1 to TRBJ2-3, with TRBD1 matching 9 bases. Trimming removed 4 bases from V and 5 bases from J; junction bases left unmatched: 9. This CDR3 comprises 16 residues. The germline CDR1 and CDR2 sequences are KGHDR and SFDVKD. The CDR3 DNA sequence: TGTGCCACCAGTGAATTCGGACAGGGGAAGGGAGATACGCAGTATTTT. Translation: CATSEFGQGKGDTQYF.

The rearrangement uses TRBV14 and TRBJ1-2, with D unresolved. Germline V gives CDR1 SGHDN, CDR2 FVKESK. The CDR3 consists of 14 residues. V was shortened by 4 bases and J by 5 bases, with 14 bases between the two germline ends. For the CDR3, the DNA is TGTGCCAGCAGCCCTAGGTGGAGAACTTATGGCTACACCTTC. Amino acids: CASSPRWRTYGYTF.